The T cell receptor (beta chain) described here comes from a study of cytomegalovirus exposure and HLA in healthy donors. The ends lost 7 bases at V and 4 bases at J; junction bases unmatched: 5. Germline CDR1 and CDR2: MNHNS and SASEGT. The CDR3 length is 15 residues. Study results and caveats: Further analysis was carried out later, and it showed several of the most significant clusters appearing linked to common viral pathogens. Among TCR beta chains, those listed as cytomegalovirus-associated numbered under 200.

Concerning this clone itself: What it recognizes is unknown.

With 60 Vbeta and 13 Jbeta primers, the PCR was carried out. This table comes from immunoSEQ multiplex PCR, and its TCRdb copy is limited to in-frame clones, with some not included. The sample has around 130,000 clones, 70% to 80% seen once. The chain uses TRBV6-1 and TRBJ2-3; 13 bases align to TRBD2. This TCR was sampled from a human donor in good health. Sequenced input: PBMCs. CDR3 DNA sequence: TGTGCCAGCACCTGGACTAGCGGGAGTGCAGATACGCAGTATTTT. Translation: CASTWTSGSADTQYF.